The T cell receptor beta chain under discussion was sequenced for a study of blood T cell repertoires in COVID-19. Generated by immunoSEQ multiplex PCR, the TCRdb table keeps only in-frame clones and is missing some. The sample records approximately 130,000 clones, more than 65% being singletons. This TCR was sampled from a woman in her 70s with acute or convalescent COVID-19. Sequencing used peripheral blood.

The CDR3 coding sequence is TGTGCCAGCGGAGGCGGGGGCTGGGAGCAGTTCTTC. The encoded protein is CASGGGGWEQFF. The J gene is TRBJ2-1, the V gene TRBV6-5; the D gene is possibly TRBD2 (7 bases). CDR1 and CDR2 (germline): MNHEY, SVGAGI. This CDR3 contains 12 residues. The ends were cut back, 8 bases at V and 10 bases at J, with 15 bases in the middle.